This T cell receptor beta chain was identified during a study of shared clonotypes between healthy human individuals. The repertoire was sequenced with immunoSEQ multiplex PCR; TCRdb's copy has only in-frame clones and lacks some. The data hold fewer than 650,000 clones, with 75% to 85% observed a single time. Germline V gene data show CDR1 as KGHSH and CDR2 as LQKENI. The V and J ends lost 3 bases and 5 bases respectively, with 20 bases between them. The CDR3 is 16 residues long. Notes on the study in general: Since donors were few, the genetic and exposure-history diversity represented was limited. Depth of sequencing was expected to influence donor clonotype sharing.

As regards this clone: Its antigen is not known.

The origin of this receptor is a woman in her 40s in good health. Some clones in this sample may be carry-over from other donors' samples. Material for sequencing was PBMCs. V usage is TRBV18 and J usage is TRBJ2-7, with D tentatively TRBD2 (5 bases). The CDR3 spells CASSPGADMLRNEQYF. The CDR3 nucleotides read TGTGCCAGCTCACCGGGAGCGGATATGCTGAGGAACGAGCAGTACTTC.